This TCR beta chain was recorded in a study of breast tumors, draining lymph nodes, adjacent tissues. Study-wide results and limits: Tumor TCR diversity was below lymph nodes but above nontumor tissue. Data only fit, rather than demonstrated, lymph node origin of most tumor T cells.

TCRdb fed the multiplex PCR reads into MiXCR, producing one record per CDR3 protein. The table includes around 300,000 distinct CDR3 sequences, over 25% detected once. Breast cancer patients provided tissue from their axillary draining lymph nodes. This clonotype has ten or more counts. What it binds is not known. Germline lookup yields CDR1 SNHLY and CDR2 FYNNEI. The CDR3 loop spans 15 amino acids. V lost 4 bases, J lost 3 bases, and 4 bases stayed unmatched. The specimen sequenced was axillary lymph node tissue. The source is a female donor with breast cancer. Some clones in this sample may be carry-over from other donors' samples. V usage is TRBV2 and J usage is TRBJ2-2, with 8 bases matching TRBD1. The CDR3 region is CASSGTGPDTGELFF. Here the CDR3 DNA reads TGTGCCAGCAGTGGGACAGGGCCCGACACCGGGGAGCTGTTTTTT.